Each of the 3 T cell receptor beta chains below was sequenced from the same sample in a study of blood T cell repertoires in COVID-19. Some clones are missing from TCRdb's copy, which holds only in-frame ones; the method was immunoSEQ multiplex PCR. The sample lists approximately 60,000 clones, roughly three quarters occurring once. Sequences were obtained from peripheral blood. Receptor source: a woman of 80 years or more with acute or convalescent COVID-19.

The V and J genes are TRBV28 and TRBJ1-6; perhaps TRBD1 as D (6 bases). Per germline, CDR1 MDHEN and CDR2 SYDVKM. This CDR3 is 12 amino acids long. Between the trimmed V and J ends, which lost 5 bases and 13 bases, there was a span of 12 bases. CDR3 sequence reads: CASSITQGPLHF. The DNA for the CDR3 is TGTGCCAGCAGTATCACACAGGGTCCCCTCCACTTT.

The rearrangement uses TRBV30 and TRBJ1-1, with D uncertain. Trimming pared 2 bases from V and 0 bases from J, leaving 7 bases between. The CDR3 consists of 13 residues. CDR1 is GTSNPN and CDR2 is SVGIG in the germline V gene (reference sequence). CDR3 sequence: CAWSRELNTEAFF. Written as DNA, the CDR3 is TGTGCCTGGAGTCGGGAGTTGAACACTGAAGCTTTCTTT.

CDR3 in DNA: TGTGCCAGCAGCCCCCGGGACAGGGGGACCGGGGAGCTGTTTTTT. Its translation: CASSPRDRGTGELFF. This chain links TRBV9 with TRBJ2-2; 11 bases line up with TRBD1. Germline lookup yields CDR1 SGDLS and CDR2 YYNGEE. CDR3 length: 15 amino acids. Losses at the gene ends were 4 bases for V and 5 bases for J; bases not matched to a gene: 4.